Listed here is a single T cell receptor beta chain. This clone has more than one count but fewer than ten. Which antigen it targets is not known. Nothing much larger sits one base from this clone, and base qualities are not available. The data were obtained in a study of CD8+ T cells in alopecia areata (dated by TCRdb to 2016 to 2019). In the study overall: Treated patients were enrolled in an open-label pilot trial of oral tofacitinib, 5 to 10 mg twice daily, for moderate-to-severe alopecia areata. RNA came from the PAXgene miRNA kit for fixed scalp, the miRNeasy kit for PBMCs, and the RNeasy kit for mouse skin. The study used high-throughput TCRbeta sequencing to examine T cell clonal expansion in alopecia areata, in both the C3H/HeJ mouse model and human patients. Scalp clonality was compared among normal scalp (n=4), patchy alopecia areata scalp (n=8), and alopecia totalis/universalis scalp (n=8). In treated patients, disease severity was measured using the SALT score, which gives the percentage of scalp surface area affected. On the human side, TCRbeta sequencing was run on scalp tissue and on sorted CD4+ and CD8+ peripheral blood T cells from healthy controls and from alopecia areata patients with either patchy or totalis/universalis disease. Patients received tofacitinib for 6 to 18 months and were then followed off drug for 6 months to check for delayed response and recurrence. Amplification of TCRbeta CDR3 regions was done by immunoSEQ multiplex PCR using 35 Vbeta forward primers and 13 Jbeta reverse primers. Biopsies were taken from tofacitinib-treated patients at baseline and at 4 and 24 weeks of treatment, and a later scalp biopsy was taken in several of the tofacitinib-treated patients.

V is pruned by 4 bases and J by 4 bases, leaving 4 bases of the junction without a gene match. The CDR1 and CDR2 encoded by the germline V gene are SGHRS and YFSETQ. The CDR3 has 14 amino acids, counting the end cysteine and phenylalanine. The DNA shown is the 42-base CDR3, in frame from base 1. The receptor library was made with the immunoSEQ multiplex PCR assay. RNA was extracted from all samples and reverse transcribed into cDNA as template for TCR sequencing. First-strand cDNA was synthesized with SuperScript III using a 2:1 mix of oligo-dT and random hexamers. A synthetic immune receptor repertoire was used to assess amplification bias, and residual bias was removed computationally. The paper's data handling went like this. Raw reads were preprocessed to remove errors, and CDR3 was defined by IMGT conventions from the conserved cysteine to phenylalanine. Clonality was computed as 1 minus the Shannon entropy, with the entropy normalized by log2 of the number of productive unique TCRs. CD4 or CD8 identity of scalp clones was inferred by cross-referencing scalp TCRbeta sequences with sorted blood CD4 and CD8 repertoires. TCRdb mirrors the immuneACCESS table, restricted to in-frame sequences. Some clones are absent from its copies; in checked studies, under half trace to an unresolved V gene, and the reason for the others is unknown. The V and J calls and the clone size are those of that table, but D and trimming were determined from the DNA. In all, the sample holds a few hundred thousand clones, and 35% to 40% of those were seen once. Together, the top ten hold about 0.48% of the sample.

In light of the paper, this sample's treatment or condition label describes: oral pan-JAK inhibitor, 5-10 mg twice daily. Lesional scalp punch biopsies and peripheral blood were obtained from alopecia areata patients. PBMCs were isolated by density centrifugation and stained for CD3, CD4 and CD8, and CD4+ and CD8+ T cells were sorted on a FACSAria. The research as a whole found: With tofacitinib, both scalp clonality and the number of expanded CD8+ clones among the top 100 scalp clones went down significantly. Resident alphabeta T cells in normal human skin are also sequenced, complicating scalp TCR repertoire analysis, unlike mouse skin dominated by gammadelta T cells. Compared with normal scalp, lesional scalp, particularly in alopecia totalis/universalis, had higher clonality and more expanded CD8+ clones, which suggests antigenic drive. Shared TCR sequences between patients were less evident than in mice, which may be partly attributable to HLA diversity in the patient population. During tofacitinib treatment, many expanded lesional clones stuck around in both scalp and blood, and this persistence may partly explain why relapse happens after treatment is stopped. Because the treated cohort was small and had just a single nonresponder, larger studies are needed to establish links between baseline CD8+ expansion and response.

The V and J segments used are TRBV5-1 and TRBJ2-2; 7 bases in the middle match TRBD1. The sample in question was CD4+ T cells sorted from blood, obtained at approximately week 30, from a patient treated with tofacitinib. The sequence was collected from a human donor with alopecia areata. Here is the DNA: TGCGCCAGCAGCGAGGGACAGACCACCGGGGAGCTGTTTTTT. Its coded protein is CASSEGQTTGELFF.